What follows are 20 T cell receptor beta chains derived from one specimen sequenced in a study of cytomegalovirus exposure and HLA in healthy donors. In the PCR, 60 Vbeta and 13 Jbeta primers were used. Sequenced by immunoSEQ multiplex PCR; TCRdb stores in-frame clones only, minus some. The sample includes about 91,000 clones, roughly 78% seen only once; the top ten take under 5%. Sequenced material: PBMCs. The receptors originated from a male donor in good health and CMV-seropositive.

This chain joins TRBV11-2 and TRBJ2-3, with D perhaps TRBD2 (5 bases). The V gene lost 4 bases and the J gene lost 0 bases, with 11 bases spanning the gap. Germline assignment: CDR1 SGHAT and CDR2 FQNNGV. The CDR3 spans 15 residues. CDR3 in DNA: TGTGCCAGCAGCTCGACGGGGTTTAGCACAGATACGCAGTATTTT. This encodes CASSSTGFSTDTQYF.

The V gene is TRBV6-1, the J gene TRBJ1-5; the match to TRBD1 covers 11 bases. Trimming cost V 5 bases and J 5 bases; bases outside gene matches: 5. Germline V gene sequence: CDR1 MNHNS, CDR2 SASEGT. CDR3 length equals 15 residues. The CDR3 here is CASSWTGGYDQPQHF. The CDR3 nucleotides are TGTGCCAGCAGTTGGACAGGGGGCTACGATCAGCCCCAGCATTTT.

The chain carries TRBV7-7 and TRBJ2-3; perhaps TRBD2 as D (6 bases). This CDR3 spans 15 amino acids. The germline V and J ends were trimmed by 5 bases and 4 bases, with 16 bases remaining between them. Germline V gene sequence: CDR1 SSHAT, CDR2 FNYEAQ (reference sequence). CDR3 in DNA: TGTGCCAGCAGCCCGGGTACGGGGAGGTCAGATACGCAGTATTTT. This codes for CASSPGTGRSDTQYF.

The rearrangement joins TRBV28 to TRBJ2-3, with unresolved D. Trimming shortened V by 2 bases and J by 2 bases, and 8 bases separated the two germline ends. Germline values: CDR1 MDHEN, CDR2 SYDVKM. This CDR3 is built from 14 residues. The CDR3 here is CASSLGGITDTQYF. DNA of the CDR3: TGTGCCAGCAGTTTAGGCGGTATCACAGATACGCAGTATTTT.

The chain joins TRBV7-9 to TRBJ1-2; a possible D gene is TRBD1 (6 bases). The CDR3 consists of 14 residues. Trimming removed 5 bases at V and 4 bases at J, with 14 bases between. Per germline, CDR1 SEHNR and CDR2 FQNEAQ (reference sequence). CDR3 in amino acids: CASSHSGQLYGYTF. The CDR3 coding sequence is TGTGCCAGCAGCCACAGCGGACAGCTCTATGGCTACACCTTC.

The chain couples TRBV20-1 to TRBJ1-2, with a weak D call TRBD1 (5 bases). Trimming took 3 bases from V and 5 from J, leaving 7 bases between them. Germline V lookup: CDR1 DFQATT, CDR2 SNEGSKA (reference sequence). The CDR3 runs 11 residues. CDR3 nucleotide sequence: TGCAGTGCTAGGCAGGGTTATGGCTACACCTTC. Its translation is CSARQGYGYTF.

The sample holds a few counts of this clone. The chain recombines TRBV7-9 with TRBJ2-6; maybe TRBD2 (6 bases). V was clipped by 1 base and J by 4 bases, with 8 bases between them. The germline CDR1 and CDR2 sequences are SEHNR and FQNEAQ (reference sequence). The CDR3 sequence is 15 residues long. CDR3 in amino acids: CASSLDGGGANVLTF. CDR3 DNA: TGTGCCAGCAGCTTAGACGGGGGAGGGGCCAACGTCCTGACTTTC. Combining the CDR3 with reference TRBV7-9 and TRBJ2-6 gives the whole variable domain DTGVSQNPRHKITKRGQNVTFRCDPISEHNRLYWYRQTLGQGPEFLTYFQNEAQLEKSRLLSDRFSAERPKGSFSTLEIQRTEQGDSAMYLCASSLDGGGANVLTFGAGSRLTVL.

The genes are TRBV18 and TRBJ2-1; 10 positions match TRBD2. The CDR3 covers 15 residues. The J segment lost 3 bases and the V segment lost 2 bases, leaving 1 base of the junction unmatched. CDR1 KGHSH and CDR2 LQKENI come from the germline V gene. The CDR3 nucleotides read TGTGCCAGCTCACCAGTAGCGGGGGGCTACAATGAGCAGTTCTTC. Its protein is CASSPVAGGYNEQFF. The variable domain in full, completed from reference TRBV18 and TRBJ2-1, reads NAGVMQNPRHLVRRRGQEARLRCSPMKGHSHVYWYRQLPEEGLKFMVYLQKENIIDESGMPKERFSAEFPKEGPSILRIQQVVRGDSAAYFCASSPVAGGYNEQFFGPGTRLTVL.

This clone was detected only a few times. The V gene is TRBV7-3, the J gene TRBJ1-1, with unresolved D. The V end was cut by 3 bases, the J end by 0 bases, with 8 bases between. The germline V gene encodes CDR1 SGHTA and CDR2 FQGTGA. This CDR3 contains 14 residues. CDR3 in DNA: TGTGCCAGCAGCTTCAGCGGTATGAACACTGAAGCTTTCTTT. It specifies CASSFSGMNTEAFF. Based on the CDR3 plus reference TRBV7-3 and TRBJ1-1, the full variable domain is GAGVSQTPSNKVTEKGKYVELRCDPISGHTALYWYRQSLGQGPEFLIYFQGTGAADDSGLPNDRFFAVRPEGSVSTLKIQRTERGDSAVYLCASSFSGMNTEAFFGQGTRLTVV.

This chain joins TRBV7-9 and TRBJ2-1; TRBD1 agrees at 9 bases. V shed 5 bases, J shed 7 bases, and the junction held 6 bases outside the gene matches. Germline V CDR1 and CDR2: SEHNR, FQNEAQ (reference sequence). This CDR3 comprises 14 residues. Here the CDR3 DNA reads TGTGCCAGCAGCGTACAGGGGGCGAATAATGAGCAGTTCTTC. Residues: CASSVQGANNEQFF.

CDR3 in DNA: TGTGCCAGCAGCCTAAAGGGACTTCTGAGTGAGCAGTACTTC. Protein product: CASSLKGLLSEQYF. This chain uses TRBV7-2 with TRBJ2-7; tentatively, D is TRBD2 (6 bases). Trimming left V 5 bases short and J 7 bases short, with 18 bases between. CDR1 and CDR2 from the germline V gene are SGHTA and FQGNSA. This CDR3 has 14 amino acids.

In DNA form, the CDR3 reads TGTGCCAGCAGTTCTGACAGGGAGCAGTACTTC. This encodes CASSSDREQYF. The chain is built from TRBV27 and TRBJ2-7; weak D call: TRBD1 (6 bases). CDR3 length: 11 amino acids. The ends were cut back, 4 bases at V and 7 bases at J, with 8 bases in the middle. In germline, CDR1 is MNHEY, CDR2 SMNVEV (reference sequence).

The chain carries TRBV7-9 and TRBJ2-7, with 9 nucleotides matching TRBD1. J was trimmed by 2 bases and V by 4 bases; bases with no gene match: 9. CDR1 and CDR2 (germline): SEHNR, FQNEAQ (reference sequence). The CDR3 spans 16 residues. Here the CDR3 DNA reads TGTGCCAGCAGCTCTACACCGGGACAGGGCCCCTACGAGCAGTACTTC. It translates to CASSSTPGQGPYEQYF.

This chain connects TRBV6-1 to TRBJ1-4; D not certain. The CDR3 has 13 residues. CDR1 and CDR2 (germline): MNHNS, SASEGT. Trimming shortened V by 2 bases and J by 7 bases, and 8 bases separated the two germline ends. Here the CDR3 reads CASSEIPLEKLFF. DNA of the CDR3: TGTGCCAGCAGTGAAATTCCTCTTGAAAAACTGTTTTTT.

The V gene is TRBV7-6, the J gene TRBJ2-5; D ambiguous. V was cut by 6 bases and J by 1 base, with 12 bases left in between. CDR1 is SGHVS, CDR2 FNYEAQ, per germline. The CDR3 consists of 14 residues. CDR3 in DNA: TGTGCCAGCAGTATACAGAGTTTCCAAGAGACCCAGTACTTC. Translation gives CASSIQSFQETQYF.

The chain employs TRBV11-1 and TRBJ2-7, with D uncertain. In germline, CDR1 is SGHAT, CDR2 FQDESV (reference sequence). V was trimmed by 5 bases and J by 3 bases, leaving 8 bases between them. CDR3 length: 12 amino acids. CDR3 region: CASSLGRYEQYF. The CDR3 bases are TGTGCCAGCAGCCTCGGTCGCTACGAGCAGTACTTC. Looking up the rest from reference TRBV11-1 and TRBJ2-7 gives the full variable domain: EAEVAQSPRYKITEKSQAVAFWCDPISGHATLYWYRQILGQGPELLVQFQDESVVDDSQLPKDRFSAERLKGVDSTLKIQPAELGDSAMYLCASSLGRYEQYFGPGTRLTVT.

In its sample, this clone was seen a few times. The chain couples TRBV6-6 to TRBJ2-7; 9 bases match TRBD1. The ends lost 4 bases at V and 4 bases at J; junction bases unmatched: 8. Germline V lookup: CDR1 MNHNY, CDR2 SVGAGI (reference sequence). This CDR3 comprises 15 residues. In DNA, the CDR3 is TGTGCCAGCAGTTCCGGACAGGGGAGGGGGTACGAGCAGTACTTC. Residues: CASSSGQGRGYEQYF.

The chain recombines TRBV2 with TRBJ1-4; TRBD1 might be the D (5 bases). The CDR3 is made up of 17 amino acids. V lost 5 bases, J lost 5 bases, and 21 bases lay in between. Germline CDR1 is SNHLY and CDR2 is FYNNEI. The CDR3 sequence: CASSPYDPGTGNEKLFF. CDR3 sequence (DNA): TGTGCCAGCAGTCCCTACGATCCCGGGACTGGGAATGAAAAACTGTTTTTT.

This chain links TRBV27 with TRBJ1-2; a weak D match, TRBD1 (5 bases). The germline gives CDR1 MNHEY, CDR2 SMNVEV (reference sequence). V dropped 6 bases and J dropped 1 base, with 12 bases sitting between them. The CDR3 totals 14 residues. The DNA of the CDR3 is TGTGCCAGCAGCTGGGGAAGGGGTAACTATGGCTACACCTTC. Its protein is CASSWGRGNYGYTF.

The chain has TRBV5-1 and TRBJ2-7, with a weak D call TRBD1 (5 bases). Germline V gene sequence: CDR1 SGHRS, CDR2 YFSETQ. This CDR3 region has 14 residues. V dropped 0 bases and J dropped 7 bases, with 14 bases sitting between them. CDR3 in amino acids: CASSLDRIKGEQYF. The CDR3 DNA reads TGCGCCAGCAGCTTGGACAGGATCAAAGGAGAGCAGTACTTC.